These T cell receptor beta chains were read from a single sample in a study of cytomegalovirus exposure and HLA in healthy donors. The assay was immunoSEQ multiplex PCR, and TCRdb's table has in-frame clones only and misses some. The sample yields some 130,000 clones, about 68% seen once. The source material was PBMCs. All receptors come from a human donor in good health. The CDR3 runs from the conserved cysteine through the conserved F or W. A D gene is named only where the DNA matches it firmly. Rows may omit the clone size; those that give it use once, few, many or a size class.

j_gene,v_gene,d_gene,abundance,CDR3aa,CDR3nt
TRBJ2-7,TRBV28,TRBD2,.,CASSPNQREIYYEQYF,TGTGCCAGCAGTCCGAACCAGCGGGAGATTTACTACGAGCAGTACTTC
TRBJ2-1,TRBV6-5,.,few,CASSSQAHQEQFF,TGTGCCAGCAGTTCACAGGCCCACCAGGAGCAGTTCTTC
TRBJ1-5,TRBV11-2,.,.,CASSLDLSNQPQHF,TGTGCCAGCAGCTTAGATCTAAGCAATCAGCCCCAGCATTTT
TRBJ2-3,TRBV9,.,.,CASSVVGDFTDTQYF,TGTGCCAGCAGCGTAGTAGGTGACTTCACAGATACGCAGTATTTT
TRBJ2-2,TRBV10-3,TRBD1,few,CAISRQGWAGELFF,TGTGCCATCTCCAGACAGGGGTGGGCCGGGGAGCTGTTTTTT
TRBJ2-2,TRBV29-1,.,.,CSVVWRAGELFF,TGCAGCGTTGTGTGGAGGGCTGGGGAGCTGTTTTTT
TRBJ2-1,TRBV28,TRBD2,.,CASQGLAREDEQFF,TGTGCCAGCCAGGGACTAGCGCGGGAGGATGAGCAGTTCTTC
TRBJ1-2,TRBV28,TRBD1,.,CASSLPTGQGDGYTF,TGTGCCAGCAGTTTACCAACCGGACAGGGGGACGGCTACACCTTC
TRBJ2-7,TRBV7-6,.,once,CASSLVAAAFTEQYF,TGTGCCAGCAGCTTAGTGGCAGCGGCTTTTACGGAGCAGTACTTC
TRBJ1-1,TRBV28,.,.,CASSLGGAGDTEAFF,TGTGCCAGCAGTTTAGGGGGCGCCGGCGACACTGAAGCTTTCTTT
TRBJ2-3,TRBV4-1,.,.,CASSPSGGRADTQYF,TGCGCCAGCAGCCCATCTGGTGGTCGCGCAGATACGCAGTATTTT
TRBJ2-7,TRBV6-1,TRBD1,.,CASIRQGVYEQYF,TGTGCCAGCATCCGACAGGGCGTCTACGAGCAGTACTTC
TRBJ2-7,TRBV9,TRBD2,.,CASSAQTSGREEQYF,TGTGCCAGCAGCGCGCAGACTAGCGGGAGGGAGGAGCAGTACTTC
TRBJ1-2,TRBV28,.,.,CASGQRNYGYTF,TGTGCCAGCGGACAGAGGAACTATGGCTACACCTTC
TRBJ2-7,TRBV11-3,.,few,CASSLVRDIYEQYF,TGTGCCAGCAGCTTGGTTCGGGACATCTACGAGCAGTACTTC
TRBJ1-5,TRBV28,.,.,CASSLNRVTGPQHF,TGTGCCAGCAGTTTAAACAGGGTTACGGGGCCCCAGCATTTT
TRBJ1-5,TRBV10-1,.,.,CAREKDSRNQPQHF,TGCGCCAGAGAAAAGGACAGTCGCAATCAGCCCCAGCATTTT
TRBJ1-5,TRBV5-1,TRBD1,.,CASSPFGGTGSDQPQHF,TGCGCCAGCAGCCCCTTCGGGGGGACAGGGAGTGATCAGCCCCAGCATTTT
TRBJ2-3,TRBV4-1,TRBD2,.,CASSQDPMTSQNTDTQYF,TGCGCCAGCAGCCAAGATCCGATGACTAGCCAGAACACAGATACGCAGTATTTT
TRBJ1-1,TRBV11-2,.,.,CASSFGRNTEAFF,TGTGCCAGCAGCTTTGGGAGGAACACTGAAGCTTTCTTT
TRBJ1-1,TRBV2,.,.,CASRPGARKNTEAFF,TGTGCCAGTCGCCCAGGGGCCAGAAAGAACACTGAAGCTTTCTTT
TRBJ2-4,TRBV6-4,.,.,CASSVCLRVAKNIQYF,TGTGCCAGCAGTGTATGTCTCAGGGTGGCCAAAAACATTCAGTACTTC